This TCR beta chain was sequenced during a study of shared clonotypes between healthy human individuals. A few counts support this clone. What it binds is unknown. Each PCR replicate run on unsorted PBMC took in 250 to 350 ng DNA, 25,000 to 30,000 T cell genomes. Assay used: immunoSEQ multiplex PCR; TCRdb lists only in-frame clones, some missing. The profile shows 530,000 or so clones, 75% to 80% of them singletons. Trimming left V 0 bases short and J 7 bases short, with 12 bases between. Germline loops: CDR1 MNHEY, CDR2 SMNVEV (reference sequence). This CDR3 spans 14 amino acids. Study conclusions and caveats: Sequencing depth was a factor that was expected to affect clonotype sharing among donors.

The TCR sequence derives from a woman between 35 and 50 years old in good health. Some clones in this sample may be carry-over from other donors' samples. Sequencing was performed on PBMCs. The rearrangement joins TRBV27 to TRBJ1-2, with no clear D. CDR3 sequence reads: CASSLSPAMGGYTF. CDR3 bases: TGTGCCAGCAGTTTATCTCCCGCGATGGGTGGCTACACCTTC.